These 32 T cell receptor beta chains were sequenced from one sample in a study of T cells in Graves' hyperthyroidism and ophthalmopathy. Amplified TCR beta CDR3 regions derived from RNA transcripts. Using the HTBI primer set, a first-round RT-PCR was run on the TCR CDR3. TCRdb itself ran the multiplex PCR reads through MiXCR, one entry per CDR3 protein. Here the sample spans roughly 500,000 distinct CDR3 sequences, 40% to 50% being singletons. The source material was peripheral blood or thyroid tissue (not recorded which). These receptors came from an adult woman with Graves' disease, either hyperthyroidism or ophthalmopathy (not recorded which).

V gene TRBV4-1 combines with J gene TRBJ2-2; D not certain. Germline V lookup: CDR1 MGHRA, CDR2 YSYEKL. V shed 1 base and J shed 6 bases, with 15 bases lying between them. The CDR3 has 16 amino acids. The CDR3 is CASSQVSGRYPGELFF. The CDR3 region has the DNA TGCGCCAGCAGCCAAGTTTCTGGTCGTTACCCCGGGGAGCTGTTTTTT.

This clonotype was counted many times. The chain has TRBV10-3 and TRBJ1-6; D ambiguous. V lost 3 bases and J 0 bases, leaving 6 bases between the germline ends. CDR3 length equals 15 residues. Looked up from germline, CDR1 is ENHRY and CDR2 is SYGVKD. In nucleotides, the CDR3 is TGTGCCATCAGTGAAGGCAGCTCCTATAATTCACCCCTCCACTTT. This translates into CAISEGSSYNSPLHF.

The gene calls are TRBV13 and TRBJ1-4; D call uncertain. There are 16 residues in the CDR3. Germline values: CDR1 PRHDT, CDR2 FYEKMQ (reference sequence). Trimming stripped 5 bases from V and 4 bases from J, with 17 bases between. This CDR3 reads CASSPTFPGINEKLFF. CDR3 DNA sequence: TGTGCCAGCAGCCCCACTTTCCCCGGGATTAATGAAAAACTGTTTTTT. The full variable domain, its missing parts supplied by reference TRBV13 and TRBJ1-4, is AAGVIQSPRHLIKEKRETATLKCYPIPRHDTVYWYQQGPGQDPQFLISFYEKMQSDKGSIPDRFSAQQFSDYHSELNMSSLELGDSALYFCASSPTFPGINEKLFFGSGTQLSVL.

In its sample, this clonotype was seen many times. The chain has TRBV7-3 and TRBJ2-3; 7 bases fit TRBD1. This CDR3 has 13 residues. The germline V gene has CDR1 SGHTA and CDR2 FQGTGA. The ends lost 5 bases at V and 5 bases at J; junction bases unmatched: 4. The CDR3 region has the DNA TGTGCCAGCAGCAGGGACAGACAAGATACGCAGTATTTT. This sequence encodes CASSRDRQDTQYF.

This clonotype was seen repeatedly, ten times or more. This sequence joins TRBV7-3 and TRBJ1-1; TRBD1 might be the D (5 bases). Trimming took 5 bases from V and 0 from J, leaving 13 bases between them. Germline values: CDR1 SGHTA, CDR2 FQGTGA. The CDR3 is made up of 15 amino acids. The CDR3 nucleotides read TGTGCCAGCAGCCCAGGTTCAGGGATGAACACTGAAGCTTTCTTT. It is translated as CASSPGSGMNTEAFF. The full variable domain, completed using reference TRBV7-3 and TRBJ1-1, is GAGVSQTPSNKVTEKGKYVELRCDPISGHTALYWYRQSLGQGPEFLIYFQGTGAADDSGLPNDRFFAVRPEGSVSTLKIQRTERGDSAVYLCASSPGSGMNTEAFFGQGTRLTVV.

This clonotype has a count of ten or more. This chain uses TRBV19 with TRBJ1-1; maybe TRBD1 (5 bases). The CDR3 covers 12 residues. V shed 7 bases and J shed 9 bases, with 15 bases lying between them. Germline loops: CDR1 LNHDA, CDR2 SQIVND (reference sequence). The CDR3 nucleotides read TGTGCCAGTACCCACCAGTACAGGCAAGCTTTCTTT. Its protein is CASTHQYRQAFF.

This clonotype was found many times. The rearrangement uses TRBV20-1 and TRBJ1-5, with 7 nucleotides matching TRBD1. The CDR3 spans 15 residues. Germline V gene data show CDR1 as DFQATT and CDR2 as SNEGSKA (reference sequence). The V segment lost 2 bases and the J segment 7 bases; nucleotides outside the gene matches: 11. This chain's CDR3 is CSARSGTEVLQPQHF. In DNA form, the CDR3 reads TGCAGTGCTAGATCCGGGACAGAGGTTTTACAGCCCCAGCATTTT.

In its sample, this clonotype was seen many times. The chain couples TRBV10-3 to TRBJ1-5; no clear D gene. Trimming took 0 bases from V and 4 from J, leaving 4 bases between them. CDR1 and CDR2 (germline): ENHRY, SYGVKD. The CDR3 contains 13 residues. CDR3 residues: CAISESGNQPQHF. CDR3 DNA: TGTGCCATCAGTGAGTCCGGGAATCAGCCCCAGCATTTT.

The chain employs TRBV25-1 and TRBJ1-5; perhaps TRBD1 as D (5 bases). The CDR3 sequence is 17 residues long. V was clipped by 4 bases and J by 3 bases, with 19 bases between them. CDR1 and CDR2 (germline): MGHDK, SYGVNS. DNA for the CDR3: TGTGCCAGCAGTGCTAGAGATTACGGGGGGAACAATCAGCCCCAGCATTTT. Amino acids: CASSARDYGGNNQPQHF.

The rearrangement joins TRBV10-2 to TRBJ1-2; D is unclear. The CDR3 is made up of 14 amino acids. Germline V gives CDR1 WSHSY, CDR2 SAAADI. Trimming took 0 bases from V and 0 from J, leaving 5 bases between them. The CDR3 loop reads CASSESPTNYGYTF. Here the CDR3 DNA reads TGCGCCAGCAGTGAGTCGCCGACTAACTATGGCTACACCTTC.

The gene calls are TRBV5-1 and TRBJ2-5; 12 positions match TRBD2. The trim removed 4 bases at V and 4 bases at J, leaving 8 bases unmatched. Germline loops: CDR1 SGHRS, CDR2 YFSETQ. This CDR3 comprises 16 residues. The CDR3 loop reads CASSDGLAGLLETQYF. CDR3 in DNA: TGCGCCAGCAGCGACGGACTAGCGGGATTATTAGAGACCCAGTACTTC. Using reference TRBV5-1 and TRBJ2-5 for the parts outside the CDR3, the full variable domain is KAGVTQTPRYLIKTRGQQVTLSCSPISGHRSVSWYQQTPGQGLQFLFEYFSETQRNKGNFPGRFSGRQFSNSRSEMNVSTLELGDSALYLCASSDGLAGLLETQYFGPGTRLLVL.

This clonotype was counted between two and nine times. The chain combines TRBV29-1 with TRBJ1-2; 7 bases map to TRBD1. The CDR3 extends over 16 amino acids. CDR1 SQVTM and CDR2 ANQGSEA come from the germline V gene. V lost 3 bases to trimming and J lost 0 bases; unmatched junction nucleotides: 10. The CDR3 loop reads CSVEGTDRSSNYGYTF. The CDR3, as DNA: TGCAGCGTTGAGGGGACAGACCGAAGTTCTAACTATGGCTACACCTTC.

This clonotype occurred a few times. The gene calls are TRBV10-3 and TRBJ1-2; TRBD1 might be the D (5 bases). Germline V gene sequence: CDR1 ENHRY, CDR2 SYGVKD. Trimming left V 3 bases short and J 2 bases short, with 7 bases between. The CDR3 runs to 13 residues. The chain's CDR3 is CAISENRNYGYTF. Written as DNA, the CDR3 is TGTGCCATCAGTGAAAACAGGAACTATGGCTACACCTTC.

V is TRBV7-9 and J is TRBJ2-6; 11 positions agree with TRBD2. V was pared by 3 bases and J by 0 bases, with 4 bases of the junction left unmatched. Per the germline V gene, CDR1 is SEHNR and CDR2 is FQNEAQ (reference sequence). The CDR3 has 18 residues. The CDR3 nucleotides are TGTGCCAGCAGCTTGACCGGGACTAGCGGCTCTGGGGCCAACGTCCTGACTTTC. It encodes CASSLTGTSGSGANVLTF.

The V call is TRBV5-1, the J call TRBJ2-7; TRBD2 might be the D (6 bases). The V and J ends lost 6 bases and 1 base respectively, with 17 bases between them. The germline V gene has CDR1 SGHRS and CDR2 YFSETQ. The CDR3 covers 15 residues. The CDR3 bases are TGCGCCAGCACCTTTCGAGCGGAGGGTTCCTACGAGCAGTACTTC. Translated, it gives CASTFRAEGSYEQYF.

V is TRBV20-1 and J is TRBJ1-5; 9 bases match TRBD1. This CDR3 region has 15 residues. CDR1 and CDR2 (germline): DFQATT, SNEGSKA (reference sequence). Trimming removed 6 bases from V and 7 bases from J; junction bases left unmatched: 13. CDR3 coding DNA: TGCAGTGCAACGAAGGGACAGGGTTCATGGCAGCCCCAGCATTTT. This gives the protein CSATKGQGSWQPQHF.

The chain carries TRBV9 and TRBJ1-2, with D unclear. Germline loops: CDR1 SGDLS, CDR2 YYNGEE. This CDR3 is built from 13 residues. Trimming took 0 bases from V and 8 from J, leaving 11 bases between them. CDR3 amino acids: CASSVARGAGYTF. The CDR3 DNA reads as TGTGCCAGCAGCGTAGCGCGGGGAGCGGGCTACACCTTC.

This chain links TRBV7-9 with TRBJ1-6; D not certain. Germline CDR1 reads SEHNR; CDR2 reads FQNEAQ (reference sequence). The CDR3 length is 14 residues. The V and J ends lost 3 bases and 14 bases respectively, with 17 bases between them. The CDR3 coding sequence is TGTGCCAGCAGCTTGACGGCAGGCGATGGGGCCCTCCACTTT. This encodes CASSLTAGDGALHF.

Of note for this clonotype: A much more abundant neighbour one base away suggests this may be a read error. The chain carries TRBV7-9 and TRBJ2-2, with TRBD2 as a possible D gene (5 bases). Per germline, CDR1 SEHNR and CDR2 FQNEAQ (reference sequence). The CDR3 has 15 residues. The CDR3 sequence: CASSLRLGNTGELLF. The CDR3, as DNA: TGTGCCAGCAGCTTGCGGTTGGGGAACACCGGGGAGCTGCTTTTT.

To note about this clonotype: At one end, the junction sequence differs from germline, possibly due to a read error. This chain's CDR3 is CASSQVGGLFF. CDR3 sequence (DNA): TGCGCCAGCAGCCAAGTTGGTGGGCTGTTTTTT. This sequence joins TRBV7-3 and TRBJ2-2; no definite D call. The CDR3 is 11 amino acids. CDR1 and CDR2 from the germline V gene are SGHTA and FQGTGA.

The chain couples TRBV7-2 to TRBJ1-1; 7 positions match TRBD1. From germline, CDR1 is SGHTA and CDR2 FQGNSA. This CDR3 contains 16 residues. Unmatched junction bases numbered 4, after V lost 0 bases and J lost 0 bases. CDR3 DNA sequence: TGTGCCAGCAGCTTAGCCCCCGGACAGGTGAACACTGAAGCTTTCTTT. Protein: CASSLAPGQVNTEAFF. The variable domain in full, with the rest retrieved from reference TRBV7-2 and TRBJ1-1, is GAGVSQSPSNKVTEKGKDVELRCDPISGHTALYWYRQSLGQGLEFLIYFQGNSAPDKSGLPSDRFSAERTGGSVSTLTIQRTQQEDSAVYLCASSLAPGQVNTEAFFGQGTRLTVV.

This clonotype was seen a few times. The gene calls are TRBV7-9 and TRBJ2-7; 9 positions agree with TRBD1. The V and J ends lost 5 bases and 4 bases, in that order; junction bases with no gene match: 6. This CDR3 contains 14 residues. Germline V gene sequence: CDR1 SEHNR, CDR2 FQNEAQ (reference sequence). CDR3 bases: TGTGCCAGCAGCCTTGGACAGGGGCGGTACGAGCAGTACTTC. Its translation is CASSLGQGRYEQYF.

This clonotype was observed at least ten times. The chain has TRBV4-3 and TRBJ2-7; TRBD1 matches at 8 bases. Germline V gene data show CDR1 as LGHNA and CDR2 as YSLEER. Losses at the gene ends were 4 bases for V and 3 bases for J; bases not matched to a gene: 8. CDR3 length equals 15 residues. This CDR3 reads CASSLAGTGDYEQYF. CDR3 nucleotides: TGCGCCAGCAGCCTCGCCGGGACAGGCGACTACGAGCAGTACTTC.

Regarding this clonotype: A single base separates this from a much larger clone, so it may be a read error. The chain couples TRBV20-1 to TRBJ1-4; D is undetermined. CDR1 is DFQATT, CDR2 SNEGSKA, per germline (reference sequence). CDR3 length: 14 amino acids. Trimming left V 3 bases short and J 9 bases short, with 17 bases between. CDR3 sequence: CSASGLEGSKKLFF. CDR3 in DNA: TGCAGTGCTAGTGGCCTTGAAGGGAGTAAAAAACTGTTTTTT.

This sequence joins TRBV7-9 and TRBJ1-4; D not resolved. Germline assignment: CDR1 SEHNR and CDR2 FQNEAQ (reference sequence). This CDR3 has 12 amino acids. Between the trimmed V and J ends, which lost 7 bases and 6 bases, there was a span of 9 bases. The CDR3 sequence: CASTPRDEKLFF. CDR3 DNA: TGTGCCAGCACCCCTAGAGATGAAAAACTGTTTTTT.

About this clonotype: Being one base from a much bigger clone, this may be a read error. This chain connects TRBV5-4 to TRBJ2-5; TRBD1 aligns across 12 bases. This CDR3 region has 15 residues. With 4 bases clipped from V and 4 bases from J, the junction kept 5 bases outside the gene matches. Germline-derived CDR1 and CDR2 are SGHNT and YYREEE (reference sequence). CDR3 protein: CASSTGTGGGETQYF. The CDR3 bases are TGTGCCAGCAGCACCGGGACAGGGGGCGGAGAGACCCAGTACTTC.

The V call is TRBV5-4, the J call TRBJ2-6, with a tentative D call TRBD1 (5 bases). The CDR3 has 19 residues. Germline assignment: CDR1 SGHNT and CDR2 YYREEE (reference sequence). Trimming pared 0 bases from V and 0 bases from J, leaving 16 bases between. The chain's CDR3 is CASSLVPGHASSGANVLTF. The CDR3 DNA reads TGTGCCAGCAGCTTGGTTCCAGGGCATGCTAGCTCTGGGGCCAACGTCCTGACTTTC. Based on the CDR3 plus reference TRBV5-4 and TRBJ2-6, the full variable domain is ETGVTQSPTHLIKTRGQQVTLRCSSQSGHNTVSWYQQALGQGPQFIFQYYREEENGRGNFPPRFSGLQFPNYSSELNVNALELDDSALYLCASSLVPGHASSGANVLTFGAGSRLTVL.

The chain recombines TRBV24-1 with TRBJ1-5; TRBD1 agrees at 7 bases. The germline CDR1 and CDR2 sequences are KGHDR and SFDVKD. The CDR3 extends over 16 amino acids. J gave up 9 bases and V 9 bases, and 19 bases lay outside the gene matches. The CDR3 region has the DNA TGTGCCACCGCGCCCACGGGACAGAGTAATAGTTGGCCCCAGCATTTT. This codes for CATAPTGQSNSWPQHF.

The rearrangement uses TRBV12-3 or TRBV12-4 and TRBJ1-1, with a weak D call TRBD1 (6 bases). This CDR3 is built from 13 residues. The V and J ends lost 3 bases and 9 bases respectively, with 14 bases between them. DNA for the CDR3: TGTGCCAGCAGTTTGGGAGGGGGGGTCCAAGCTTTCTTT. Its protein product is CASSLGGGVQAFF.

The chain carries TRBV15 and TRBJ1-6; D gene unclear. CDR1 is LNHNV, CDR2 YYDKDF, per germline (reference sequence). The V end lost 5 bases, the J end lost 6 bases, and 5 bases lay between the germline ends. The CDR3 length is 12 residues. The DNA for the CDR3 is TGTGCCACCAGCGAAGCTAATTCACCCCTCCACTTT. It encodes CATSEANSPLHF.

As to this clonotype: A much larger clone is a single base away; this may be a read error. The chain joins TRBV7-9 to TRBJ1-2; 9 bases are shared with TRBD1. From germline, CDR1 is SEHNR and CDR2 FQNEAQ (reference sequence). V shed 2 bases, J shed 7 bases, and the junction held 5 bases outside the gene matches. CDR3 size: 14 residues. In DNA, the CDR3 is TGTGCCAGCAGCTTAACTACAGGGGGCCTTGGCTACACCTTC. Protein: CASSLTTGGLGYTF.

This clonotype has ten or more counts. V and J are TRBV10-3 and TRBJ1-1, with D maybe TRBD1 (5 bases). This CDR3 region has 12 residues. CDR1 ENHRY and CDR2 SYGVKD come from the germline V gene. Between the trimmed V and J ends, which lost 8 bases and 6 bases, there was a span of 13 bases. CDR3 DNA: TGTGCCATCGAAGGGGAAGGGGCTGAAGCTTTCTTT. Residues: CAIEGEGAEAFF.